This TCR beta chain appears in the sequencing data of a study of breast tumors, draining lymph nodes, adjacent tissues. Germline V gene lookup returns CDR1 MNHNY and CDR2 SVGAGI (reference sequence). The CDR3 sequence is 18 residues long. V was clipped by 4 bases and J by 2 bases, with 20 bases between them. TCRdb fed the multiplex PCR reads into MiXCR, producing one record per CDR3 protein. The sample records 200,000 or so distinct CDR3 sequences, approximately 30% being singletons. Study outcomes and limitations: Tumor and nontumor repertoires were significantly more similar in luminal-like than in basal-like breast cancer. Most tumor T cells seemingly derive from lymph node, then expand in tumor.

This clonotype was recorded many times. The antigen is undetermined. Axillary draining lymph nodes of breast cancer patients supplied the node samples. The receptor's source is a female donor with breast cancer. Some clones in this sample may be carry-over from other donors' samples. The genes are TRBV6-6 and TRBJ1-4; a possible D gene is TRBD1 (5 bases). Sequencing input: axillary lymph node tissue. This CDR3 reads CASSSLTRRGVTNEKLFF. The CDR3 region has the DNA TGTGCCAGCAGTTCCTTAACGCGTAGGGGAGTGACTAATGAAAAACTGTTTTTT.